The TCR beta chain under discussion was sequenced for a study of shared clonotypes between healthy human individuals. Using immunoSEQ multiplex PCR, the repertoire was profiled, and TCRdb retains in-frame clones only, with some absent. The data show under 350,000 clones, around 87% seen once. Trimming removed 3 bases from V and 4 bases from J; junction bases left unmatched: 9. Germline V lookup: CDR1 MNHNS, CDR2 SASEGT. The length of the CDR3 is 16 residues. As concerns this clone: Its antigen is still unknown.

Study outcomes and limitations: Estimated richness values were generally larger in naive subsets than in memory subsets. Only a few donors were included, so the genetic and exposure-history diversity represented was limited. Clonotypes not shared had lower generation probabilities than those common to all four donors. A handful of donors showed sharing of roughly 5% of naive CD4 clonotypes.

This clonotype was obtained from a man aged 18 to 35 in good health. V gene TRBV6-1 combines with J gene TRBJ2-7, with 10 bases identical to TRBD1. The sample consisted of memory CD8+ T cells sorted from blood. This sample's subset: CD45RO+ cells pooled with CCR7-negative TemRA cells. CDR3: CASSEGLTGGGYEQYF. The CDR3 nucleotides are TGTGCCAGCAGTGAGGGTTTGACAGGGGGCGGATACGAGCAGTACTTC.